This T cell receptor beta chain was identified in a study of technical replicates of blood from a handful of donors. The germline CDR1 and CDR2 sequences are SGHAT and FQNNGV. The V gene lost 2 bases and the J gene lost 2 bases, with 24 bases spanning the gap. The CDR3 spans 19 residues. The assay was immunoSEQ multiplex PCR, and TCRdb's table has in-frame clones only and misses some. The data contain roughly 85,000 clones, around 94% of them singletons. The receptor was derived from a human donor in good health. Sequencing used T cells isolated from PBMCs. The chain combines TRBV11-2 with TRBJ1-2, with D tentatively TRBD1 (5 bases). As DNA, the CDR3 is TGTGCCAGCAGCTTATGGGGAGGGACCACGACTCTCCTCAACTATGGCTACACCTTC. The encoded protein is CASSLWGGTTTLLNYGYTF.